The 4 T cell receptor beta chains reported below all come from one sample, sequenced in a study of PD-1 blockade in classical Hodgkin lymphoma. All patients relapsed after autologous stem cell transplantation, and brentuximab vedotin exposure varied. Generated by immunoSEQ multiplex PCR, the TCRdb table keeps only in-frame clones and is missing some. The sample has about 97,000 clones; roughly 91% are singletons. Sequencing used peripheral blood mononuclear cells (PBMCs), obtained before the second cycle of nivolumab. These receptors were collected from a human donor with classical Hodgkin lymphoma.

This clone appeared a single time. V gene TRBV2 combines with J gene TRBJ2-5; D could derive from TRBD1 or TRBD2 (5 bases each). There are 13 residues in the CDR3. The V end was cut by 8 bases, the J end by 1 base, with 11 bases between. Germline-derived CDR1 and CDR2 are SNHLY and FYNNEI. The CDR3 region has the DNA TGTGCCAGCGGGTCGGGACGCCAAGAGACCCAGTACTTC. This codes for CASGSGRQETQYF. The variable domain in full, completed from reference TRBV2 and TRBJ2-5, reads EPEVTQTPSHQVTQMGQEVILRCVPISNHLYFYWYRQILGQKVEFLVSFYNNEISEKSEIFDDQFSVERPDGSNFTLKIRSTKLEDSAMYFCASGSGRQETQYFGPGTRLLVL.

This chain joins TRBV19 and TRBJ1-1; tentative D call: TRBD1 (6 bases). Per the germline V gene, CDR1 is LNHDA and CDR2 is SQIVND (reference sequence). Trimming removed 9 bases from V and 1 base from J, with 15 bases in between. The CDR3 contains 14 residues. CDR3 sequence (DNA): TGTGCCAGCTCCCCCCAGGGGCCGAACACTGAAGCTTTCTTT. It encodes CASSPQGPNTEAFF.

CDR3 DNA sequence: TGTGCCAGCAGCTCGGACAGGGGGCGGGATGACTACACCTTC. Translating gives CASSSDRGRDDYTF. The chain couples TRBV7-8 to TRBJ1-2, with 11 bases matching TRBD1. Trimming took 4 bases from V and 10 from J; bases not matched to a gene: 8. The V gene's germline CDR1 is SGHVS and CDR2 FQNEAQ. This CDR3 is built from 14 residues.

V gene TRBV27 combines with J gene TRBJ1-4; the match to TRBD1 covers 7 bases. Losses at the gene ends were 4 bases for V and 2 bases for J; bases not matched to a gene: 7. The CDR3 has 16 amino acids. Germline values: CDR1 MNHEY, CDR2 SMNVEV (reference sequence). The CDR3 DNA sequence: TGTGCCAGCAGTTCCCCGCGACAGGGTACTAATGAAAAACTGTTTTTT. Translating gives CASSSPRQGTNEKLFF. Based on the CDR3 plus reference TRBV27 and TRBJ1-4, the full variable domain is EAQVTQNPRYLITVTGKKLTVTCSQNMNHEYMSWYRQDPGLGLRQIYYSMNVEVTDKGDVPEGYKVSRKEKRNFPLILESPSPNQTSLYFCASSSPRQGTNEKLFFGSGTQLSVL.